Below, 19 T cell receptor beta chains from the same sample are listed, as sequenced in a study of CD8+ T cells in alopecia areata. Once RNA had been extracted, it was reverse transcribed into cDNA to act as the sequencing template. The data were produced by immunoSEQ multiplex PCR, yet TCRdb's version contains in-frame clones alone and is incomplete. The sample has hundreds of thousands of clones, about two thirds seen once; the top ten hold 1% to 1.5%. The sequenced sample was CD4+ T cells sorted from blood, obtained at week 0. These receptor sequences come from a human donor with alopecia areata.

The V and J genes are TRBV30 and TRBJ1-2, with a tentative D call TRBD1 (6 bases). Trimming cost V 0 bases and J 8 bases, with 13 bases left between them. Germline CDR1 GTSNPN, CDR2 SVGIG (reference sequence). The CDR3 spans 13 residues. The CDR3 is CAWSVPQGRGYTF. The CDR3 nucleotides read TGTGCCTGGAGTGTACCACAGGGAAGAGGCTACACCTTC.

This clone was counted once. V is TRBV27 and J is TRBJ2-3; D may be TRBD1 (5 bases). Germline V gene sequence: CDR1 MNHEY, CDR2 SMNVEV (reference sequence). The ends were cut back, 3 bases at V and 0 bases at J, with 16 bases in the middle. The CDR3 totals 17 residues. Here the CDR3 DNA reads TGTGCCAGCAGTTTTCCATCGACAGCCTCTAGCACAGATACGCAGTATTTT. As protein: CASSFPSTASSTDTQYF.

CDR3 amino acids: CASSSLRTPKETQYF. The CDR3 coding sequence is TGTGCCAGCAGCTCCCTTAGGACCCCCAAGGAGACCCAGTACTTC. V gene TRBV7-9 combines with J gene TRBJ2-5; D is unclear. From germline, CDR1 is SEHNR and CDR2 FQNEAQ (reference sequence). The germline V and J ends were trimmed by 4 bases and 5 bases, with 17 bases remaining between them. CDR3 length: 15 residues.

This chain uses TRBV4-2 with TRBJ2-3; 11 nucleotides align to TRBD2. The germline CDR1 and CDR2 sequences are LGHNA and YNFKEQ. The CDR3 extends over 18 amino acids. The V and J ends lost 1 base and 0 bases, in that order; junction bases with no gene match: 6. CDR3 sequence (DNA): TGTGCCAGCAGCCAAGGACTAGCGGGGACCCATAGCACAGATACGCAGTATTTT. It specifies CASSQGLAGTHSTDTQYF.

This rearrangement joins TRBV4-3 to TRBJ2-5; 7 nucleotides agree with TRBD2. The J segment lost 5 bases and the V segment lost 1 base, leaving 4 bases of the junction unmatched. CDR3 length: 14 residues. Germline lookup yields CDR1 LGHNA and CDR2 YSLEER. The CDR3 reads CASSQVPAGETQYF. Here the CDR3 DNA reads TGCGCCAGCAGCCAAGTTCCAGCGGGGGAGACCCAGTACTTC.

A few counts support this clone. The chain employs TRBV7-9 and TRBJ1-1; TRBD1 is a possible D gene (5 bases). V was clipped by 5 bases and J by 7 bases, with 17 bases between them. The CDR3 covers 14 residues. Germline lookup yields CDR1 SEHNR and CDR2 FQNEAQ (reference sequence). CDR3 in amino acids: CASSQLGAGSEAFF. The CDR3 DNA is TGTGCCAGCAGCCAACTAGGGGCCGGGAGTGAAGCTTTCTTT.

The chain combines TRBV9 with TRBJ1-2; possibly TRBD1 for D (5 bases). The germline CDR1 and CDR2 sequences are SGDLS and YYNGEE. V lost 4 bases and J 5 bases, leaving 15 bases between the germline ends. The CDR3 has 14 residues. In nucleotides, the CDR3 is TGTGCCAGCAGCCCCCGCGGGGGACGATATGGCTACACCTTC. Its protein product is CASSPRGGRYGYTF.

The chain employs TRBV15 and TRBJ1-5, with 7 bases that match TRBD1. CDR3 length equals 15 residues. The ends lost 1 base at V and 5 bases at J; junction bases unmatched: 5. The germline CDR1 and CDR2 sequences are LNHNV and YYDKDF (reference sequence). CDR3 DNA sequence: TGTGCCACCAGCAGAGGACAGGGAAGCTATCAGCCCCAGCATTTT. It encodes CATSRGQGSYQPQHF.

The chain recombines TRBV5-6 with TRBJ1-4, with 10 bases that match TRBD1. The CDR3 is 15 residues long. With 4 bases clipped from V and 8 bases from J, the junction kept 8 bases outside the gene matches. Germline values: CDR1 SGHDT, CDR2 YYEEEE. CDR3 region: CASSVGGTGEEKLFF. In nucleotides, the CDR3 is TGTGCCAGCAGCGTCGGCGGGACAGGGGAGGAAAAACTGTTTTTT.

A single count supports this clone. The chain joins TRBV5-6 to TRBJ2-1; D possibly uses TRBD1 or TRBD2 (6 bases each). Trimming took off 0 bases at V and 3 bases at J, with 13 bases between the two ends. The CDR3 is made up of 16 amino acids. CDR1 SGHDT and CDR2 YYEEEE come from the germline V gene. CDR3 coding DNA: TGTGCCAGCAGCTTGGTTCAGGGGACTCACTACAATGAGCAGTTCTTC. This codes for CASSLVQGTHYNEQFF. The entire variable domain, with the rest obtained from reference TRBV5-6 and TRBJ2-1, is as follows: DAGVTQSPTHLIKTRGQQVTLRCSPKSGHDTVSWYQQALGQGPQFIFQYYEEEERQRGNFPDRFSGHQFPNYSSELNVNALLLGDSALYLCASSLVQGTHYNEQFFGPGTRLTVL.

The CDR3 DNA sequence: TGTGCCACGGGTCCGACAGGGGGTGAAAAACTGTTTTTT. This translates into CATGPTGGEKLFF. The V call is TRBV15, the J call TRBJ1-4; 9 bases agree with TRBD1. The CDR3 has 13 residues. V was pared by 9 bases and J by 7 bases, with 6 bases of the junction left unmatched. CDR1 and CDR2 from the germline V gene are LNHNV and YYDKDF (reference sequence).

V is TRBV30 and J is TRBJ1-2, with D possibly matching TRBD1 (6 bases). The CDR3 extends over 16 amino acids. Germline CDR1 reads GTSNPN; CDR2 reads SVGIG (reference sequence). Trimming stripped 5 bases from V and 4 bases from J, with 23 bases between. The CDR3 loop is CAWFDVRQEIAYGYTF. Written as DNA, the CDR3 is TGTGCCTGGTTTGACGTGAGACAGGAGATTGCCTATGGCTACACCTTC.

This clone was recorded once. The chain carries TRBV19 and TRBJ1-2; D ambiguous. The germline CDR1 and CDR2 sequences are LNHDA and SQIVND (reference sequence). CDR3 length equals 13 residues. The ends were cut back, 3 bases at V and 1 base at J, with 6 bases in the middle. The DNA of the CDR3 is TGTGCCAGTAGTATGGTCCTTAACTATGGCTACACCTTC. Translating gives CASSMVLNYGYTF. The whole variable domain, filled in from reference TRBV19 and TRBJ1-2, reads DGGITQSPKYLFRKEGQNVTLSCEQNLNHDAMYWYRQDPGQGLRLIYYSQIVNDFQKGDIAEGYSVSREKKESFPLTVTSAQKNPTAFYLCASSMVLNYGYTFGSGTRLTVV.

The chain joins TRBV30 to TRBJ2-6; D possibly corresponds to TRBD1 (6 bases). CDR1 and CDR2 from the germline V gene are GTSNPN and SVGIG (reference sequence). Trimming took off 2 bases at V and 2 bases at J, with 10 bases between the two ends. CDR3 size: 15 residues. The CDR3 region is CAWSTGTTGANVLTF. In DNA, the CDR3 is TGTGCCTGGAGTACCGGGACAACTGGGGCCAACGTCCTGACTTTC.

J is TRBJ2-7 and V is TRBV4-3; D unresolved. The CDR3 runs 14 residues. With 0 bases removed from V and 6 bases from J, the gap between germline ends came to 12 bases. The germline gives CDR1 LGHNA, CDR2 YSLEER. The CDR3 sequence: CASSQDNRVGEQYF. The CDR3, as DNA: TGCGCCAGCAGCCAAGATAACCGGGTAGGCGAGCAGTACTTC.

Written as DNA, the CDR3 is TGCGCCAGCAGCTTGTTGTACAACACTGAAGCTTTCTTT. Residues: CASSLLYNTEAFF. The rearrangement uses TRBV5-1 and TRBJ1-1; unclear D gene. Deletions cut 1 base from V and 2 bases from J, with 6 bases between. CDR1 and CDR2 (germline): SGHRS, YFSETQ. CDR3 length: 13 amino acids.

This rearrangement joins TRBV7-9 to TRBJ2-5, with TRBD2 matching 10 bases. With 5 bases clipped from V and 5 bases from J, the junction kept 5 bases outside the gene matches. The germline CDR1 and CDR2 sequences are SEHNR and FQNEAQ (reference sequence). This CDR3 region has 14 residues. The CDR3 sequence is CASSPGLAWETQYF. The CDR3 DNA sequence: TGTGCCAGCAGCCCGGGACTAGCGTGGGAGACCCAGTACTTC.

This chain joins TRBV30 and TRBJ1-6; D is possibly TRBD1 (6 bases). This CDR3 comprises 15 residues. V gave up 3 bases and J gave up 10 bases, with 19 bases separating them. Germline V CDR1 and CDR2: GTSNPN, SVGIG (reference sequence). CDR3: CAWRLNRVIGSPLHF. The CDR3 nucleotides are TGTGCCTGGAGGTTAAACAGGGTAATAGGATCACCCCTCCACTTT.

This clone appeared a few times. The rearrangement joins TRBV5-6 to TRBJ2-3; D might be TRBD1 (6 bases). Trimming left V 5 bases short and J 2 bases short, with 12 bases between. Germline CDR1 reads SGHDT; CDR2 reads YYEEEE. This CDR3 region has 14 residues. The CDR3 nucleotides are TGTGCCAGCAGACTACAGGGAGCCACAGATACGCAGTATTTT. It yields the protein CASRLQGATDTQYF. The complete variable domain, with remaining parts taken from reference TRBV5-6 and TRBJ2-3, reads DAGVTQSPTHLIKTRGQQVTLRCSPKSGHDTVSWYQQALGQGPQFIFQYYEEEERQRGNFPDRFSGHQFPNYSSELNVNALLLGDSALYLCASRLQGATDTQYFGPGTRLTVL.